This T cell receptor beta chain was recorded in a study of naive and memory T cell subsets. An equimolar mix of two oligonucleotides served as the beta constant-region primer for TRBC1 and TRBC2. TCRdb re-called the UMI-ligation and nested PCR reads with MiXCR, one entry per CDR3 protein. The sample has 89,000 or so distinct CDR3 sequences, about an eighth seen once. Whole-study results and caveats: Gini index rose across naive, CM, EM and EMRA in CD4 and CD8. No ground truth validated the naive and memory repertoire findings.

Unmatched junction bases numbered 6, after V lost 4 bases and J lost 2 bases. Germline V gene sequence: CDR1 SEHNR, CDR2 FQNEAQ (reference sequence). The CDR3 is 17 residues long. Alpha and beta libraries were amplified separately from the second PCR onward. Cells stained for CD3, CD4, CD8, CD45RA, CD27 and viability were sorted into four CD45RA/CD27 subsets. Details on this clonotype: The target antigen is unknown.

The receptor's source is a human donor in good health. The sequencing sample was made of central memory CD4+ T cells from blood. The chain uses TRBV7-9 and TRBJ1-5; 12 bases are shared with TRBD1. CDR3: CASSSGQGAVGNQPQHF. The CDR3, as DNA: TGTGCCAGCAGCTCGGGACAGGGGGCTGTCGGCAATCAGCCCCAGCATTTT.